The clone carrying this T cell receptor (beta chain) was found a few times. The entry originates in a study of blood T cell repertoires in COVID-19. Sequencing used immunoSEQ multiplex PCR; TCRdb keeps in-frame clones, though not all of them. Here the sample spans fewer than 300,000 clones, about nine tenths being singletons. The germline gives CDR1 MNHEY, CDR2 SVGAGI. V lost 6 bases, J lost 5 bases, and 6 bases stayed unmatched. The CDR3 is made up of 13 amino acids. The rearrangement links TRBV6-5 to TRBJ1-1; 7 bases agree with TRBD1. This clonotype originated in a woman aged 25 to 45 who had recovered from COVID-19. Input material: PBMCs or T cells enriched from blood (not recorded which). The CDR3 sequence: CASSPGGRTEAFF. The CDR3 bases are TGTGCCAGCAGCCCAGGGGGAAGGACTGAAGCTTTCTTT.